The 2 T cell receptor beta chains given below trace back to one sample, sequenced in a study of blood T cells in healthy people across ages. Next came a second PCR, run for roughly 6 to 11 cycles, which used a sample-barcoded 5' primer along with a J-beta primer mix. TCRdb re-derived calls from the 5' RACE reads in MiXCR, one entry per CDR3 protein. This table has hundreds of thousands of distinct CDR3 sequences, roughly 20% appearing once. The specimen was blood. All receptors come from a man aged 65 to 85 in good health.

The chain carries TRBV20-1 and TRBJ2-7; maybe TRBD2 (6 bases). This CDR3 spans 14 amino acids. The V gene lost 0 bases and the J gene lost 2 bases, with 11 bases spanning the gap. The germline V gene has CDR1 DFQATT and CDR2 SNEGSKA (reference sequence). The CDR3 here is CSAREDGRAYEQYF. Here the CDR3 DNA reads TGCAGTGCTAGAGAGGACGGGAGAGCCTACGAGCAGTACTTC.

This clonotype has just a few counts. CDR3 nucleotides: TGTGCCATCAGTGAGGTTGGCAGGGAATTGGACAATGAGCAGTTCTTC. Translation: CAISEVGRELDNEQFF. The J gene is TRBJ2-5, the V gene TRBV10-3; TRBD1 might be the D (5 bases). The DNA end favors TRBJ2-1, so the J call may be wrong. Germline lookup yields CDR1 ENHRY and CDR2 SYGVKD. CDR3 size: 16 residues.